This paragraph covers one TCR beta chain sequence. The data derive from a study of graft-versus-host responses after intestinal transplantation. Sequencing was performed with immunoSEQ multiplex PCR; in TCRdb, only in-frame clones are kept and a portion is missing. This sample has roughly 60,000 clones; about 90% occur once, and the top ten carry roughly 2.7%. Germline CDR1 and CDR2: SGHDT and YYEEEE. The CDR3 length is 13 residues. V lost 6 bases, J lost 2 bases, and 11 bases lay in between. The receptor comes from a human patient who received an intestinal transplant, so some T cells may come from the graft donor. Sequenced material: PBMCs, taken approximately four months after intestinal transplantation. The chain uses TRBV5-6 and TRBJ2-5, with D unclear. CDR3 in amino acids: CASNPLGQETQYF. Written as DNA, the CDR3 is TGTGCCAGCAACCCCCTAGGACAAGAGACCCAGTACTTC.